These 5 T cell receptor beta chains were sequenced from one sample in a study of blood T cells in healthy people across ages. Using a J-beta primer mix together with a sample-barcoded 5' primer, a second PCR was run for about 6 to 12 cycles. Each CDR3 protein is one row after TCRdb ran MiXCR on the 5' RACE reads. Of fewer than 700,000 distinct CDR3 sequences in the sample, 40% to 45% were seen once. Source material: blood. The receptors originated from an elderly man in good health.

This clonotype was recorded many times. The rearrangement links TRBV29-1 to TRBJ2-1, with D tentatively TRBD1 or TRBD2 (6 bases each). Germline V gene lookup returns CDR1 SQVTM and CDR2 ANQGSEA. This CDR3 is 15 amino acids long. Trimming removed 2 bases from V and 8 bases from J, with 19 bases in between. CDR3 sequence reads: CSVERAGGDVDEQFF. CDR3 coding DNA: TGCAGCGTTGAAAGGGCCGGGGGCGACGTGGATGAGCAGTTCTTC.

The rearrangement links TRBV20-1 to TRBJ2-5; D is undetermined. Trimming pared 6 bases from V and 4 bases from J, leaving 18 bases between. The CDR3 covers 14 residues. CDR1 is DFQATT, CDR2 SNEGSKA, per germline (reference sequence). The DNA for the CDR3 is TGCAGTGCCACGCTAGGACCAAACGTAGAGACCCAGTACTTC. Protein: CSATLGPNVETQYF.

The chain employs TRBV5-1 and TRBJ2-2; D is unresolved. The V gene's germline CDR1 is SGHRS and CDR2 YFSETQ. V was pared by 2 bases and J by 2 bases, with 10 bases between. This CDR3 region has 15 residues. CDR3 DNA: TGCGCCAGCAGCTTCGGGCCTCCTAACACCGGGGAGCTGTTTTTT. It codes for CASSFGPPNTGELFF. The entire variable domain, with the rest obtained from reference TRBV5-1 and TRBJ2-2, is as follows: KAGVTQTPRYLIKTRGQQVTLSCSPISGHRSVSWYQQTPGQGLQFLFEYFSETQRNKGNFPGRFSGRQFSNSRSEMNVSTLELGDSALYLCASSFGPPNTGELFFGEGSRLTVL.

This chain connects TRBV7-8 to TRBJ2-3; 7 positions match TRBD2. The V gene's germline CDR1 is SGHVS and CDR2 FQNEAQ. This CDR3 spans 15 amino acids. The trim removed 5 bases at V and 4 bases at J, leaving 9 bases unmatched. In DNA form, the CDR3 reads TGTGCCAGCAGCCAGGGAGGGTTAATGCCAGATACGCAGTATTTT. Translating it yields CASSQGGLMPDTQYF.

This clonotype was found a few times. The rearrangement uses TRBV7-2 and TRBJ1-1; TRBD1 agrees at 7 bases. Germline V lookup: CDR1 SGHTA, CDR2 FQGNSA. Losses at the gene ends were 4 bases for V and 5 bases for J; bases not matched to a gene: 7. The CDR3 contains 14 residues. The CDR3 region is CASSYHRGRTEAFF. The CDR3 DNA is TGTGCCAGCAGCTACCACAGGGGTCGAACTGAAGCTTTCTTT. Based on the CDR3 plus reference TRBV7-2 and TRBJ1-1, the full variable domain is GAGVSQSPSNKVTEKGKDVELRCDPISGHTALYWYRQSLGQGLEFLIYFQGNSAPDKSGLPSDRFSAERTGGSVSTLTIQRTQQEDSAVYLCASSYHRGRTEAFFGQGTRLTVV.